The 8 T cell receptor beta chains reported below all come from one sample, sequenced in a study of T-cell reconstitution after alpha-beta-depleted transplantation in children. Unique molecular identifiers were used to barcode this TCRbeta library. TCRdb reprocessed the PCR reads via MiXCR and lists one record per CDR3 protein. The sample carries 100,000 or so distinct CDR3 sequences, 12% recorded once. This specimen consisted of PBMCs from the stem cell graft donor, obtained from the stem cell graft. These TCRs come from a human donor who donated a stem cell graft to a child with inherited bone marrow failure.

The chain has TRBV6-2 or TRBV6-3 and TRBJ2-2, with 10 bases that match TRBD1. This CDR3 is 18 amino acids long. From germline, CDR1 is MNHEY and CDR2 SVGEGT. V shed 0 bases and J 5 bases; nucleotides not matched to a gene: 9. The CDR3 sequence is CASSYSHWTGGLTGELFF. The CDR3 coding sequence is TGTGCCAGCAGTTACTCTCATTGGACAGGGGGATTGACCGGGGAGCTGTTTTTT.

This clonotype has ten or more counts. The chain links TRBV12-3 or TRBV12-4 to TRBJ2-7; D might be TRBD1 or TRBD2, each matching 5 bases. V was clipped by 3 bases and J by 8 bases, with 8 bases between them. This CDR3 comprises 11 residues. The CDR3, as DNA: TGTGCCAGCAGTTTGGGGGTCAAGCAGTACTTC. It translates to CASSLGVKQYF.

This clonotype appeared many times. The genes are TRBV5-1 and TRBJ1-1; D possibly corresponds to TRBD1 (5 bases). The V end lost 0 bases, the J end lost 6 bases, and 12 bases lay between the germline ends. CDR3 length equals 14 residues. Germline V gene sequence: CDR1 SGHRS, CDR2 YFSETQ. The CDR3 bases are TGCGCCAGCAGCTTGGGTCGGGGGACCCCTGAAGCTTTCTTT. Its translation: CASSLGRGTPEAFF.

This rearrangement joins TRBV29-1 to TRBJ2-7; D gene uncertain. This CDR3 is 11 amino acids long. In germline, CDR1 is SQVTM, CDR2 ANQGSEA. V was trimmed by 4 bases and J by 7 bases, leaving 11 bases between them. CDR3 nucleotides: TGCAGCGTTGGTATGGGTAGGGAGCAGTACTTC. Protein: CSVGMGREQYF.

This clonotype has ten or more counts. The genes are TRBV7-2 and TRBJ2-1, with 10 bases matching TRBD2. Looked up from germline, CDR1 is SGHTA and CDR2 is FQGNSA. The CDR3 length is 16 residues. V shed 1 base, J shed 5 bases, and the junction held 5 bases outside the gene matches. The CDR3 region has the DNA TGTGCCAGCAGCTTAGTCTGGAGCGGGGGGGACAATGAGCAGTTCTTC. Translating it yields CASSLVWSGGDNEQFF.

This clonotype showed up many times. The chain links TRBV5-1 to TRBJ2-7; 8 bases align to TRBD1. CDR1 SGHRS and CDR2 YFSETQ come from the germline V gene. This CDR3 is 13 amino acids long. Trimming at V came to 4 bases and at J to 3 bases, leaving 3 bases not matched to a gene. CDR3 amino acids: CASSTGQVYEQYF. The CDR3, as DNA: TGCGCCAGCAGCACGGGACAGGTCTACGAGCAGTACTTC. The full variable domain, with the rest looked up from reference TRBV5-1 and TRBJ2-7, is KAGVTQTPRYLIKTRGQQVTLSCSPISGHRSVSWYQQTPGQGLQFLFEYFSETQRNKGNFPGRFSGRQFSNSRSEMNVSTLELGDSALYLCASSTGQVYEQYFGPGTRLTVT.

This clonotype occurred many times. The gene calls are TRBV7-9 and TRBJ2-2, with 10 bases fitting TRBD1. Per germline, CDR1 SEHNR and CDR2 FQNEAQ (reference sequence). The CDR3 extends over 16 amino acids. J lost 3 bases, V lost 5 bases, and 6 bases had no gene match. The CDR3 protein is CASSRTGQGDTGELFF. In nucleotides, the CDR3 is TGTGCCAGCAGCCGTACTGGACAGGGGGACACCGGGGAGCTGTTTTTT.

This clonotype was found many times. The rearrangement links TRBV4-2 to TRBJ1-1; D not resolved. Germline V gene sequence: CDR1 LGHNA, CDR2 YNFKEQ. Trimming took off 4 bases at V and 1 base at J, with 7 bases between the two ends. The CDR3 is 13 amino acids. CDR3 nucleotides: TGTGCCAGCAGCCCCTTCCAGAACACTGAAGCTTTCTTT. This codes for CASSPFQNTEAFF.